The 5 T cell receptor beta chains given below trace back to one sample, sequenced in a study of CD8 T cells in Susac syndrome. The RNA input was roughly 0.45 to 1 ug, and it was reverse transcribed with random hexamers. From the immunoSEQ multiplex PCR reads, TCRdb called clonotypes with MiXCR, one entry per CDR3 protein. The table has 150,000 to 200,000 distinct CDR3 sequences, around 93% seen once. What was sequenced was CD4+ T cells from PBMCs. The receptors were sampled from a human donor in good health.

The chain links TRBV19 to TRBJ2-7; D call uncertain. V lost 3 bases and J lost 1, with 7 bases in between. CDR3 size: 13 residues. Germline V lookup: CDR1 LNHDA, CDR2 SQIVND (reference sequence). The CDR3 is CASSILVSYEQYF. In DNA, the CDR3 is TGTGCCAGTAGTATCCTGGTATCCTACGAGCAGTACTTC. The complete variable domain, with remaining parts taken from reference TRBV19 and TRBJ2-7, reads DGGITQSPKYLFRKEGQNVTLSCEQNLNHDAMYWYRQDPGQGLRLIYYSQIVNDFQKGDIAEGYSVSREKKESFPLTVTSAQKNPTAFYLCASSILVSYEQYFGPGTRLTVT.

V usage is TRBV15 and J usage is TRBJ2-7; D is unclear. The germline V gene encodes CDR1 LNHNV and CDR2 YYDKDF (reference sequence). The CDR3 extends over 16 amino acids. V shed 0 bases and J shed 6 bases, with 18 bases lying between them. The DNA for the CDR3 is TGTGCCACCAGCAGAGAGGTCGGCCGACCGGCTGGCGAGCAGTACTTC. Translating it yields CATSREVGRPAGEQYF.

This clonotype was detected only once. The V and J genes are TRBV12-5 and TRBJ1-2, with a possible D match to TRBD1 (5 bases). V was trimmed by 3 bases and J by 5 bases, leaving 7 bases between them. Germline V gene lookup returns CDR1 LGHNT and CDR2 FRNRAP. This CDR3 is 12 amino acids long. CDR3 region: CASGFSGYGYTF. DNA for the CDR3: TGTGCTAGTGGTTTTTCAGGGTATGGCTACACCTTC.

This clonotype appeared a few times. The rearrangement joins TRBV7-8 to TRBJ2-7, with a weak D call TRBD2 (6 bases). There are 14 residues in the CDR3. The V gene's germline CDR1 is SGHVS and CDR2 FQNEAQ. The V end lost 8 bases, the J end lost 0 bases, and 14 bases lay between the germline ends. This CDR3 reads CASARAGSSYEQYF. The DNA for the CDR3 is TGTGCCAGCGCCAGGGCGGGGAGCTCCTACGAGCAGTACTTC.

J is TRBJ2-3 and V is TRBV27; TRBD2 matches at 8 bases. This CDR3 has 15 residues. Germline CDR1 and CDR2: MNHEY and SMNVEV (reference sequence). V dropped 2 bases and J dropped 1; count of bases not matched to a gene: 2. The CDR3 DNA follows: TGTGCCAGCAGTTTAGCGGGGGGTCGCACAGATACGCAGTATTTT. Translation gives CASSLAGGRTDTQYF.